The sequence of this TCR beta chain was determined in a study of cytomegalovirus exposure and HLA in healthy donors. Study at large: From HLA-typed donors, an early data release held roughly 89 million unique TCRs. Study observations and caveats: A later analysis revealed that TCR association rates differed between HLA loci, peaking at DRB1 and bottoming out at HLA-C. In a later analysis, several top co-occurrence clusters appeared linked to parvovirus B19, influenza, CMV and Epstein-Barr virus. Cytomegalovirus association was assigned to approximately 160 TCR beta chains.

Germline V gene data show CDR1 as LNHDA and CDR2 as SQIVND (reference sequence). This CDR3 contains 15 residues. The PCR used 60 Vbeta and 13 Jbeta primers. Assay: immunoSEQ multiplex PCR; the TCRdb copy retains only in-frame clones and omits some. This sample has over 150,000 clones, with more than 75% found just once. For this clone: Antigen: not known.

The chain joins TRBV19 to TRBJ1-4; TRBD1 might be the D (5 bases). The sequenced sample was PBMCs. The receptor comes from a man aged 25-40 years in good health and CMV-seropositive. CDR3 amino acids: CACGPGGATNEKLFF. In DNA, the CDR3 is TGTGCATGCGGTCCTGGAGGGGCAACTAATGAAAAACTGTTTTTT.